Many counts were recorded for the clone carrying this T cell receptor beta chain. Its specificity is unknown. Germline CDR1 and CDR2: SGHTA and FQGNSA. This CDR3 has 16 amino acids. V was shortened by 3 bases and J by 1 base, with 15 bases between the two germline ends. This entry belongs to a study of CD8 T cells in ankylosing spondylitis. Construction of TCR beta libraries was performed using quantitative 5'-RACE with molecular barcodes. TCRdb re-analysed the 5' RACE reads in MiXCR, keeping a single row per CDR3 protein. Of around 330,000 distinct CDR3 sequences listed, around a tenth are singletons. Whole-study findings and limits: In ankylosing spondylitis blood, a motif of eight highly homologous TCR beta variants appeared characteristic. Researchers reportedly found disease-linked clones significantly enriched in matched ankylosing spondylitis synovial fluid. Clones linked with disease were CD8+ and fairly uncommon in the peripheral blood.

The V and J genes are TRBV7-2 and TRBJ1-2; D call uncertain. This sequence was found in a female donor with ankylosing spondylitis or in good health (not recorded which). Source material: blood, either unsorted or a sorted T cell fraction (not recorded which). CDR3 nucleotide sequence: TGTGCCAGCAGCTTGTCCGGGATGGGATATAACTATGGCTACACCTTC. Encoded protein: CASSLSGMGYNYGYTF.